The rows below give T cell receptor beta chains drawn from one sample of a study of blood T cell repertoires in COVID-19. Sequencing was performed with immunoSEQ multiplex PCR; in TCRdb, only in-frame clones are kept and a portion is missing. The sample contains approximately 240,000 clones, approximately 82% of which appear only once. Sequencing input: peripheral blood. The receptors here all came from a woman of 80 years or more with active or convalescent COVID-19. CDR3s include the opening cysteine and the closing phenylalanine or tryptophan. A D gene is named only where the DNA matches it firmly. Only part of the rows carry a size: once, few, many, or a class if the clone is expanded.

J	D	V	size	CDR3	DNA
TRBJ2-1	TRBD1	TRBV3-1/TRBV3-2	once	CASSHPGQGRMVQFF	TGTGCCAGCAGCCACCCGGGACAGGGTAGGATGGTGCAGTTCTTC
TRBJ2-7	TRBD1	TRBV18	once	CASSQGQGYEQYF	TGTGCCAGCTCGCAGGGACAGGGCTACGAGCAGTACTTC
TRBJ2-7	TRBD1	TRBV6-1	.	CASSEGTGGSYEQYF	TGTGCCAGCAGTGAAGGGACAGGGGGCTCTTACGAGCAGTACTTC
TRBJ1-2	.	TRBV2	.	CASTPTPNYGYTF	TGTGCCAGCACCCCGACACCCAACTATGGCTACACCTTC
TRBJ1-3	.	TRBV6-5	.	CASALDPGPNTIYF	TGTGCCAGCGCTTTAGACCCAGGGCCGAACACCATATATTTT
TRBJ2-3	.	TRBV4-1	.	CASSPMRGPTDTQYF	TGCGCCAGCAGCCCGATGCGGGGACCCACAGATACGCAGTATTTT
TRBJ2-1	TRBD2	TRBV28	.	CASSLAGGSSYNEQFF	TGTGCCAGCAGTTTAGCGGGAGGGAGCTCCTACAATGAGCAGTTCTTC
TRBJ1-2	.	TRBV5-5	.	CASSLAGGGVYGYTF	TGTGCCAGCAGCTTGGCTGGGGGCGGTGTCTATGGCTACACCTTC
TRBJ2-1	TRBD2	TRBV18	.	CASSPRLAGGINEQFF	TGTGCCAGCTCACCGCGACTAGCGGGAGGGATCAATGAGCAGTTCTTC
TRBJ2-7	.	TRBV11-2	.	CASSDWNTRGGEQYF	TGTGCCAGCAGCGATTGGAACACCCGGGGAGGAGAGCAGTACTTC
TRBJ2-3	.	TRBV18	once	CASSPQGDTQYF	TGTGCCAGCTCACCTCAGGGAGATACGCAGTATTTT
TRBJ2-5	TRBD2	TRBV7-9	.	CASSSGLAGDGETQYF	TGTGCCAGCAGCAGCGGGCTAGCGGGGGACGGGGAGACCCAGTACTTC
TRBJ1-3	.	TRBV3-1/TRBV3-2	.	CASSRDKISGNTIYF	TGTGCCAGCAGCCGAGACAAAATCTCTGGAAACACCATATATTTT
TRBJ2-7	TRBD2	TRBV6-2/TRBV6-3	.	CASSYVRAVLAVWSYEQYF	TGTGCCAGCAGTTACGTTCGCGCGGTACTAGCGGTTTGGAGCTACGAGCAGTACTTC
TRBJ2-5	.	TRBV5-8	.	CASRYREETQYF	TGTGCCAGCCGGTACAGGGAGGAGACCCAGTACTTC
TRBJ1-1	.	TRBV29-1	few	CSVGEPRMRSTEAFF	TGCAGCGTTGGGGAGCCTCGTATGAGGAGCACTGAAGCTTTCTTT
TRBJ2-5	TRBD2	TRBV7-8	.	CASSPVAGAQYF	TGTGCCAGCTCTCCCGTGGCGGGGGCCCAGTACTTC
TRBJ1-1	TRBD1	TRBV10-2	.	CASSIRGQAEAFF	TGCGCCAGCAGCATCAGGGGGCAAGCTGAAGCTTTCTTT
TRBJ2-3	.	TRBV19	once	CASSMVGSTDTQYF	TGTGCCAGTAGTATGGTAGGGAGTACAGATACGCAGTATTTT
TRBJ1-4	TRBD1	TRBV5-1	few	CASRSTGGENEKLFF	TGCGCCAGCAGGTCGACAGGGGGGGAAAATGAAAAACTGTTTTTT
TRBJ1-1	.	TRBV7-2	.	CASSLEALKPGAFF	TGTGCCAGCAGCTTAGAGGCCCTCAAACCAGGAGCTTTCTTT
TRBJ2-3	.	TRBV7-9	once	CASSKTDATDTQYF	TGTGCCAGCAGCAAGACAGATGCCACAGATACGCAGTATTTT
TRBJ2-5	.	TRBV5-1	.	CASSLEETQYF	TGCGCCAGCAGCCTCGAGGAGACCCAGTACTTC
TRBJ1-5	TRBD1	TRBV28	.	CASSLGDRVSQPQHF	TGTGCCAGCAGTTTAGGGGACAGGGTGAGTCAGCCCCAGCATTTT
TRBJ2-3	.	TRBV19	few	CASIFPGQIPDTQYF	TGTGCCAGTATCTTCCCGGGACAAATCCCAGATACGCAGTATTTT
TRBJ2-7	TRBD1	TRBV28	once	CASSSTGYEQYF	TGTGCCAGCAGCTCGACAGGGTACGAGCAGTACTTC